This TCR beta chain originates from a study of T cells after yellow fever vaccination (dated by TCRdb to the late 2010s). Background on the whole study: The SMART-Seq v4 Ultra Low Input RNA kit was used to prepare libraries from fractions with low cell numbers. Blood samples were taken at several timepoints before and after primary and secondary immunization, and bulk PBMC replicates and cell subsets were isolated. Two healthy male donors, one aged 18 to 30 and one aged 30 to 40 years, made up the cohort. To follow T-cell clones before and after both primary and booster YFV17D yellow fever vaccination, bulk TCR alpha and beta repertoires underwent longitudinal sequencing. The paper as a whole reports these results and caveats: Computational filtering was needed because FACS-sorted repertoires could contain abundant contaminating clonotypes from the bulk population. Compared with the primary T-cell response, the secondary T-cell response was weaker but faster, peaking on day 5 rather than day 15. Most clones expanded after primary vaccination were re-detected after the booster (96% of CD4 and roughly 87% of CD8), suggesting broad memory maintenance. Only a couple of donors were included in the study, so the extent to which the findings can be generalized is limited. A small fraction of clonotypes appeared in both the CD4 and CD8 compartments, likely as a result of convergent recombination.

TCR cDNA was synthesized by 5'RACE template switching, which introduced a universal primer site and unique molecular identifiers. Priming for cDNA synthesis came from both the TCR alpha and TCR beta constant segments. Library amplification used two PCR steps, and the second PCR step added sample barcodes and sequencing adapters. Sequencing of the libraries was done on either Illumina HiSeq 2500 (2x100 bp) or NovaSeq (2x150 bp). Per the source publication's procedure: Demultiplexing of reads and collapsing into UMI consensus sequences were performed with MIGEC, and V(D)J alignment was carried out with MiXCR. Using edgeR on replicate PBMC samples, clonotypes were called vaccine-responding if FDR was below 0.01 and the log2 fold change was above 5 up to day 15. CD4 or CD8 identity was assigned to each bulk clonotype according to whether the clonotype was present at higher abundance in the sequenced CD4 repertoire or the sequenced CD8 repertoire. Clonotypes enriched at least 10-fold in dextramer-positive versus dextramer-negative fractions were classed as NS4B-specific, and CD4-biased clonotypes were left out. The public sequencing data were trimmed at Q25 with fastp and processed into clonotypes with MiXCR by TCRdb, which kept only in-frame beta chains. Rows matching on CDR3 protein sequence are summarized as one entry with the most common DNA and genes. TCRdb's processing, not the authors', yielded these V and J calls. The sample table lists just under 85,000 distinct CDR3 sequences, approximately 12% of them with a count of one. Around 24% of the sample is in the top ten clones.

A word on this clonotype: One base away there is no much larger clone; base qualities are not given.

The CDR3 goes from the cysteine to the phenylalanine over 15 residues. Only the CDR3 region is kept as DNA, spanning 45 bases read in frame from base 1. Based on the germline V gene (reference sequence), the CDR1 and CDR2 sequences are SGHKS and YYEKEE. At the junction V is shortened by 1 base and J by 4 bases, with 14 bases in between. The label giving this sample's treatment or condition can be read as: live attenuated yellow fever vaccine strain. A standard Ficoll-Paque protocol was used to isolate PBMCs from peripheral blood. With anti-CD3 and anti-CD8 staining plus a dextramer loaded with the yellow fever NS4B epitope peptide, the researchers sorted epitope-specific CD8 T cells. TriZol was used to extract RNA from bulk PBMCs, CD4 and CD8 fractions, and dextramer-positive and dextramer-negative fractions.

This TCR was recovered from a man aged 18 to 30 who received the YFV17D yellow fever vaccine. Rearrangement joined TRBV5-5 to TRBJ1-1; the D gene cannot be resolved reliably. The sample here was CD8+ T cells not binding an NS4B(214-222) dextramer, sorted from PBMCs, taken 20 to 25 days after the first yellow fever vaccination. The cell subset or site label on this specimen signifies: NS4B epitope dextramer-negative CD8 T cells. The CDR3 region: CASSLLATESTEAFF. The nucleotides are TGTGCCAGCAGCTTGTTGGCGACGGAGAGCACTGAAGCTTTCTTT. The reference TRBV5-5 and TRBJ1-1 proteins fill in what lies around the CDR3, so the full variable domain reads DAGVTQSPTHLIKTRGQQVTLRCSPISGHKSVSWYQQVLGQGPQFIFQYYEKEERGRGNFPDRFSARQFPNYSSELNVNALLLGDSALYLCASSLLATESTEAFFGQGTRLTVV.